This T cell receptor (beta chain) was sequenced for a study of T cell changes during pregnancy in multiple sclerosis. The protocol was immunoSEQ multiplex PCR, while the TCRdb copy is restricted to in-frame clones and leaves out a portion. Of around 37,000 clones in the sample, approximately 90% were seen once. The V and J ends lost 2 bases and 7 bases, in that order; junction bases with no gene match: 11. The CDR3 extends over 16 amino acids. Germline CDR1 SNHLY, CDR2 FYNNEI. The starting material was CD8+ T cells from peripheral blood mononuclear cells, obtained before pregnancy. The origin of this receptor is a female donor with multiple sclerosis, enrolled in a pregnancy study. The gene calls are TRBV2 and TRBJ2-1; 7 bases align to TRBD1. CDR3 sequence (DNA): TGTGCCAGCAGTGAATATAGGGGGCAGGGGAAGAATGAGCAGTTCTTC. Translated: CASSEYRGQGKNEQFF.